The present T cell receptor (beta chain) was sequenced within a study of T cell repertoires in cytomegalovirus infection. Study details: Public signatures in TCR beta pointed to CMV infection and matching HLA type. Whole-study findings and limits: The study found HLA-C-restricted CMV-specific TCR beta clonotypes dominating the ex vivo response.

Comment on this clonotype: Its antigen is undetermined.

From the reads, TCRdb called clonotypes with MiXCR, one entry per CDR3 protein. Of around 230,000 distinct CDR3 sequences in the sample, around 6.2% were seen once. This TCR came from a human donor in good health (CMV status not recorded). Some clones in this sample may be carry-over from other donors' samples. Sequencing input: PBMCs.

CDR3: CASSVRSNQPQHF. CDR3 in DNA: TGTGCCAGCAGCGTACGGAGTAATCAGCCCCAGCATTTT. The rearrangement links TRBV9 to TRBJ1-5; D call uncertain. Trimming took 1 base from V and 4 from J, leaving 6 bases between them. The germline CDR1 and CDR2 sequences are SGDLS and YYNGEE. CDR3 length: 13 amino acids.